This T cell receptor (beta chain) comes out of a study of cytomegalovirus exposure and HLA in healthy donors. The PCR used 60 Vbeta and 13 Jbeta primers. Sequencing used immunoSEQ multiplex PCR; TCRdb keeps in-frame clones, though not all of them. The sample yields fewer than 150,000 clones, around 77% seen once. Input material: PBMCs. The clonotype originates from a human donor in good health.

The chain's CDR3 is CASSLGQDNSPLHF. CDR3 DNA: TGCGCCAGCAGCTTGGGACAGGATAATTCACCCCTCCACTTT. This chain joins TRBV5-1 and TRBJ1-6; tentatively, D is TRBD1 (6 bases). Trimming removed 0 bases from V and 5 bases from J, with 6 bases in between. The CDR3 has 14 amino acids. Germline V CDR1 and CDR2: SGHRS, YFSETQ.